The clone carrying this T cell receptor beta chain showed up many times. Time point: sample taken at primary tumor resection. Unsorted whole RNA of tumor, nontumor lung or frozen PBMC was sequenced. MiXCR was run by TCRdb on the 5' RACE reads, yielding one entry per CDR3 protein. The profile covers tens of thousands of distinct CDR3 sequences, with 15% to 25% appearing a single time and about 6.8% taken by the ten largest. These data originate in a study of spatial heterogeneity in lung cancer. Study information: Consistent detection of more beta-chain than alpha-chain sequences was observed.

Specimen: PBMCs, collected at surgery. This receptor was identified in a male donor with early-stage non-small cell lung cancer.

CDR3 protein: CASSAGQGSYEQYF. In DNA, the CDR3 is TGTGCCAGCTCGGCTGGACAGGGGTCCTACGAGCAGTACTTC. V and J are TRBV19 and TRBJ2-7; TRBD1 matches 9 bases. The V and J ends lost 9 bases and 1 base, in that order; junction bases with no gene match: 7. The CDR3 length is 14 residues. CDR1 and CDR2 (germline): LNHDA, SQIVND (reference sequence).